Listed below are T cell receptor beta chains from one sample, sequenced in a study of human T cells and chemical hapten exposure. TCRdb re-called the RACE reads with MiXCR, one entry per CDR3 protein. Of about 83,000 distinct CDR3 sequences in the sample, around 7% are singletons; the top ten hold around 1.5%. Source: whole blood, taken in connection with sensitization to the hapten diphenylcyclopropenone (DPC). The source of these receptors is a woman in her twenties or thirties with alopecia areata. Some clones in this sample may be carry-over from other donors' samples. CDR3s include the opening cysteine and the closing phenylalanine or tryptophan. D genes are given only for firm matches. Expanded clones are given a class, and other clones once, few, many or no size at all.

clone size: few
J gene: TRBJ1-5
V gene: TRBV9
D gene: TRBD1
CDR3 protein: CASSARGQGDQPQHF
CDR3 DNA: TGTGCCAGCAGCGCTCGTGGACAGGGGGATCAGCCCCAGCATTTT

clone size: many
J gene: TRBJ2-2
V gene: TRBV6-6
D gene: TRBD1
CDR3 protein: CASSYSTGDKNTGELFF
CDR3 DNA: TGTGCCAGCAGTTACTCGACAGGGGACAAGAACACCGGGGAGCTGTTTTTT

clone size: NA
J gene: TRBJ1-5
V gene: TRBV30
D gene: NA
CDR3 protein: CAWSVQTASHQPQHF
CDR3 DNA: TGTGCCTGGAGTGTACAAACCGCATCCCATCAGCCCCAGCATTTT

clone size: few
J gene: TRBJ2-2
V gene: TRBV7-3
D gene: TRBD1
CDR3 protein: CASSKGQGHTGELFF
CDR3 DNA: TGTGCCAGCAGCAAAGGACAGGGCCACACCGGGGAGCTGTTTTTT

clone size: many
J gene: TRBJ2-7
V gene: TRBV21-1
D gene: NA
CDR3 protein: CASSRPQLRKDEQYF
CDR3 DNA: TGTGCCAGCAGCAGGCCCCAGCTAAGAAAGGACGAGCAGTACTTC

clone size: many
J gene: TRBJ1-5
V gene: TRBV6-2/TRBV6-3
D gene: TRBD1
CDR3 protein: CASRKTGDQPQHF
CDR3 DNA: TGTGCCAGCAGGAAGACAGGGGATCAGCCCCAGCATTTT

clone size: many
J gene: TRBJ2-5
V gene: TRBV7-3
D gene: NA
CDR3 protein: CASSSLPGIQETQYF
CDR3 DNA: TGTGCCAGCAGCTCCCTCCCGGGAATACAAGAGACCCAGTACTTC

clone size: many
J gene: TRBJ1-1
V gene: TRBV5-1
D gene: TRBD1
CDR3 protein: CASTAWEGAMTEAFF
CDR3 DNA: TGCGCCAGCACCGCCTGGGAGGGGGCCATGACTGAAGCTTTCTTT

clone size: many
J gene: TRBJ2-5
V gene: TRBV7-6
D gene: NA
CDR3 protein: CASSSRPMAGTPHQETQYF
CDR3 DNA: TGTGCCAGCAGCTCACGACCAATGGCGGGTACACCCCACCAAGAGACCCAGTACTTC

clone size: NA
J gene: TRBJ1-6
V gene: TRBV20-1
D gene: TRBD1
CDR3 protein: CSAIRDRSSPLHF
CDR3 DNA: TGCAGTGCTATCCGGGACAGATCCTCACCCCTCCACTTT

clone size: NA
J gene: TRBJ2-1
V gene: TRBV11-3
D gene: NA
CDR3 protein: CASSLSQGRMNEQFF
CDR3 DNA: TGTGCCAGCAGCTTATCGCAGGGGCGCATGAATGAGCAGTTCTTC

clone size: many
J gene: TRBJ1-4
V gene: TRBV7-9
D gene: NA
CDR3 protein: CASSPDSSNEKLFF
CDR3 DNA: TGTGCCAGCAGCCCGGACAGCTCTAATGAAAAACTGTTTTTT

clone size: few
J gene: TRBJ1-1
V gene: TRBV7-9
D gene: NA
CDR3 protein: CASSTGHGTEAFF
CDR3 DNA: TGTGCCAGCAGCACAGGACACGGAACTGAAGCTTTCTTT

clone size: few
J gene: TRBJ1-2
V gene: TRBV6-2/TRBV6-3
D gene: NA
CDR3 protein: CASSFGGSVGYTF
CDR3 DNA: TGTGCCAGCAGTTTTGGGGGCTCGGTAGGCTACACCTTC

clone size: NA
J gene: TRBJ1-5
V gene: TRBV5-1
D gene: TRBD1
CDR3 protein: CASSLGDRLNQPQHF
CDR3 DNA: TGCGCCAGCAGCTTGGGGGACAGATTAAATCAGCCCCAGCATTTT

clone size: few
J gene: TRBJ1-2
V gene: TRBV7-9
D gene: NA
CDR3 protein: CASPQELNTGSNYGYTF
CDR3 DNA: TGTGCCAGCCCCCAGGAGCTCAACACAGGTTCTAACTATGGCTACACCTTC

clone size: many
J gene: TRBJ1-1
V gene: TRBV3-1
D gene: NA
CDR3 protein: CASSHRTMVPNTEAFF
CDR3 DNA: TGTGCCAGCAGCCATCGAACGATGGTACCGAACACTGAAGCTTTCTTT

clone size: many
J gene: TRBJ1-1
V gene: TRBV7-9
D gene: NA
CDR3 protein: CASGRGDGHTEAFF
CDR3 DNA: TGTGCCAGCGGGCGAGGGGACGGGCACACTGAAGCTTTCTTT

clone size: NA
J gene: TRBJ1-1
V gene: TRBV7-9
D gene: NA
CDR3 protein: CASSTDSAEAFF
CDR3 DNA: TGTGCCAGCAGCACCGATTCTGCTGAAGCTTTCTTT

clone size: NA
J gene: TRBJ1-5
V gene: TRBV2
D gene: TRBD1
CDR3 protein: CASSRDRLRSNQPQHF
CDR3 DNA: TGTGCCAGCAGTCGGGACAGACTACGTAGCAATCAGCCCCAGCATTTT

clone size: NA
J gene: TRBJ2-5
V gene: TRBV5-4
D gene: TRBD1
CDR3 protein: CASSLWDRVETQYF
CDR3 DNA: TGTGCCAGCAGCTTGTGGGACAGGGTTGAGACCCAGTACTTC

clone size: many
J gene: TRBJ1-2
V gene: TRBV25-1
D gene: TRBD1
CDR3 protein: CASSENRGNAWGYTF
CDR3 DNA: TGTGCCAGCAGTGAAAACAGGGGTAATGCTTGGGGCTACACCTTC

clone size: many
J gene: TRBJ1-3
V gene: TRBV20-1
D gene: NA
CDR3 protein: CSASYRTAGNTIYF
CDR3 DNA: TGCAGTGCTAGTTATCGGACAGCAGGAAACACCATATATTTT

clone size: many
J gene: TRBJ2-1
V gene: TRBV10-3
D gene: NA
CDR3 protein: CAISESWTGERSYNEQFF
CDR3 DNA: TGTGCCATCAGTGAGTCTTGGACCGGGGAACGCTCCTACAATGAGCAGTTCTTC

clone size: many
J gene: TRBJ2-5
V gene: TRBV20-1
D gene: TRBD2
CDR3 protein: CSAKRGDQKETQYF
CDR3 DNA: TGCAGTGCAAAGCGGGGGGACCAGAAAGAGACCCAGTACTTC

clone size: NA
J gene: TRBJ1-1
V gene: TRBV7-8
D gene: NA
CDR3 protein: CASSLVRRNTEAFF
CDR3 DNA: TGTGCCAGCAGCTTAGTCAGGAGGAACACTGAAGCTTTCTTT

clone size: NA
J gene: TRBJ2-3
V gene: TRBV5-1
D gene: NA
CDR3 protein: CASTQGHDTQYF
CDR3 DNA: TGCGCCAGTACCCAGGGTCACGATACGCAGTATTTT

clone size: many
J gene: TRBJ2-7
V gene: TRBV6-5
D gene: NA
CDR3 protein: CASSYRDFSYEQYF
CDR3 DNA: TGTGCCAGCAGTTACCGGGACTTCTCCTACGAGCAGTACTTC

clone size: many
J gene: TRBJ1-5
V gene: TRBV20-1
D gene: NA
CDR3 protein: CSASFGDNQPQHF
CDR3 DNA: TGCAGTGCTAGTTTCGGCGACAATCAGCCCCAGCATTTT

clone size: many
J gene: TRBJ1-1
V gene: TRBV7-9
D gene: TRBD1
CDR3 protein: CASSFPKDRGTEAFF
CDR3 DNA: TGTGCCAGCAGCTTTCCTAAGGACAGGGGGACTGAAGCTTTCTTT

clone size: few
J gene: TRBJ1-5
V gene: TRBV21-1
D gene: NA
CDR3 protein: CASSDRTGGSGQPQHF
CDR3 DNA: TGTGCCAGCAGCGACCGTACAGGGGGCAGTGGTCAGCCCCAGCATTTT

clone size: few
J gene: TRBJ1-2
V gene: TRBV5-1
D gene: NA
CDR3 protein: CASSLEQNYGYTF
CDR3 DNA: TGCGCCAGCAGCTTGGAACAGAACTATGGCTACACCTTC

clone size: many
J gene: TRBJ1-2
V gene: TRBV5-1
D gene: NA
CDR3 protein: CASSGNQRHYTF
CDR3 DNA: TGCGCCAGCAGCGGAAACCAAAGGCACTACACCTTC

clone size: many
J gene: TRBJ2-3
V gene: TRBV29-1
D gene: NA
CDR3 protein: CSVEDYSRGPDTQYF
CDR3 DNA: TGCAGCGTTGAAGATTATAGCAGGGGCCCAGATACGCAGTATTTT

clone size: few
J gene: TRBJ2-3
V gene: TRBV5-1
D gene: TRBD2
CDR3 protein: CASSPRTSSATDTQYF
CDR3 DNA: TGCGCCAGCAGCCCGCGGACTAGCTCCGCCACAGATACGCAGTATTTT